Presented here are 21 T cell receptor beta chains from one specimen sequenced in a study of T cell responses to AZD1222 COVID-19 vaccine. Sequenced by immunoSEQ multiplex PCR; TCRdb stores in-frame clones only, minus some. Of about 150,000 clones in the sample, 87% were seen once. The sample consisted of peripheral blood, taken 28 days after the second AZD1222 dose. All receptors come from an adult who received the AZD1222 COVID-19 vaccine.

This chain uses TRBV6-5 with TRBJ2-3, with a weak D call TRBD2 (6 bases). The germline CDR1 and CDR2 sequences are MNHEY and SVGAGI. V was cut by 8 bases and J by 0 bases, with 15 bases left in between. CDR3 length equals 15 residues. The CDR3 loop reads CASSESGSSTDTQYF. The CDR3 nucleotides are TGTGCCAGCTCAGAGAGCGGGTCTAGCACAGATACGCAGTATTTT.

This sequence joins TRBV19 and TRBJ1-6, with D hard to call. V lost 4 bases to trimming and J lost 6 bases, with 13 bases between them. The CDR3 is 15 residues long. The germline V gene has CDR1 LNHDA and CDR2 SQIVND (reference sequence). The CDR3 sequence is CASSRVVQSNSPLHF. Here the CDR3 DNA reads TGTGCCAGTAGTAGGGTGGTGCAGAGTAATTCACCCCTCCACTTT.

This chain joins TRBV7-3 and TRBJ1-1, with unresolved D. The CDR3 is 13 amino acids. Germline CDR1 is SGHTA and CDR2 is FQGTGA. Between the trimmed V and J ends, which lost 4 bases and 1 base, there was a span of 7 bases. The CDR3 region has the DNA TGTGCCAGCAGCTCCGATTGGAACACTGAAGCTTTCTTT. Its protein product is CASSSDWNTEAFF.

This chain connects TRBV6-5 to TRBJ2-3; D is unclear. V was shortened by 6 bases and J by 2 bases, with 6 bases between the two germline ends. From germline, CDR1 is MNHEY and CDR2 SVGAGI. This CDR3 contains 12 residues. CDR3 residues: CASRVFTDTQYF. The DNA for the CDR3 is TGTGCCAGCAGGGTCTTCACAGATACGCAGTATTTT.

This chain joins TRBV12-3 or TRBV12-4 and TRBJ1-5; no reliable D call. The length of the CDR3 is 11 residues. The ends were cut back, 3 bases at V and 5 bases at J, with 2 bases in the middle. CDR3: CASSLDQPQHF. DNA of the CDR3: TGTGCCAGCAGTTTGGATCAGCCCCAGCATTTT.

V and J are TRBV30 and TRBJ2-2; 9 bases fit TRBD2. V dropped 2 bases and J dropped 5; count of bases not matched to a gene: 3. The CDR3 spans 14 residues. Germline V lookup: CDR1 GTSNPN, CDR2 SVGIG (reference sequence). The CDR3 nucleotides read TGTGCCTGGAGTAGAGCGGGGGGAACCGGGGAGCTGTTTTTT. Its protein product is CAWSRAGGTGELFF.

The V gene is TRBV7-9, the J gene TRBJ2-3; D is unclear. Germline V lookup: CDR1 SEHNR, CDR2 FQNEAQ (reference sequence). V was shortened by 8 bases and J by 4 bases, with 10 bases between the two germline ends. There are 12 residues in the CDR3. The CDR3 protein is CASGNPPDTQYF. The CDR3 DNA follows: TGTGCCAGCGGGAACCCCCCAGATACGCAGTATTTT.

CDR3 amino acids: CASSVGQDQSADTQYF. The CDR3 coding sequence is TGTGCCAGCAGCGTAGGTCAGGACCAGTCGGCAGATACGCAGTATTTT. The J gene is TRBJ2-3, the V gene TRBV9; D gene ambiguous. The CDR3 has 16 amino acids. The germline gives CDR1 SGDLS, CDR2 YYNGEE. Deletions cut 0 bases from V and 4 bases from J, with 15 bases between.

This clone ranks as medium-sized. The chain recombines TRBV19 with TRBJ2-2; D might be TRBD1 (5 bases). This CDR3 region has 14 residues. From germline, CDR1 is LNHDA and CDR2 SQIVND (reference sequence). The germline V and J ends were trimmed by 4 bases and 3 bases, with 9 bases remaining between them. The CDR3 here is CASSTSGYTGELFF. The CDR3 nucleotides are TGTGCCAGTAGTACCTCAGGGTACACCGGGGAGCTGTTTTTT.

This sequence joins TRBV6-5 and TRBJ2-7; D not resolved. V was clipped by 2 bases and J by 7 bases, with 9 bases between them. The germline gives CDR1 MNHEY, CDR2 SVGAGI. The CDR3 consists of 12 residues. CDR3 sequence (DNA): TGTGCCAGCAGTTACGGGGTTGGGGAGCAGTACTTC. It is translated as CASSYGVGEQYF.

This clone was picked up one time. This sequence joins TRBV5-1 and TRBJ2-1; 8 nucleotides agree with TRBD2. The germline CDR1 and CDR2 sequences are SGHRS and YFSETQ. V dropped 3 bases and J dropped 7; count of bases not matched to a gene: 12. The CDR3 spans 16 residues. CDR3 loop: CASSSLSGSRRNEQFF. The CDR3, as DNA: TGCGCCAGCAGCTCACTAAGCGGGAGCAGGAGAAATGAGCAGTTCTTC. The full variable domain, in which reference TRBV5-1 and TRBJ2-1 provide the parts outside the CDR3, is KAGVTQTPRYLIKTRGQQVTLSCSPISGHRSVSWYQQTPGQGLQFLFEYFSETQRNKGNFPGRFSGRQFSNSRSEMNVSTLELGDSALYLCASSSLSGSRRNEQFFGPGTRLTVL.

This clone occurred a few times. The CDR3 region is CASSLPRGSTDTQYF. The CDR3 region has the DNA TGTGCCAGCAGTTTACCCAGGGGGAGCACAGATACGCAGTATTTT. This sequence joins TRBV28 and TRBJ2-3; 7 nucleotides line up with TRBD1. The V gene end was trimmed by 2 bases and the J gene end by 0 bases; junction bases not matched to a gene: 2. This CDR3 is 15 amino acids long. In germline, CDR1 is MDHEN, CDR2 SYDVKM. Full variable domain (outside the CDR3, taken from reference TRBV28 and TRBJ2-3): DVKVTQSSRYLVKRTGEKVFLECVQDMDHENMFWYRQDPGLGLRLIYFSYDVKMKEKGDIPEGYSVSREKKERFSLILESASTNQTSMYLCASSLPRGSTDTQYFGPGTRLTVL.

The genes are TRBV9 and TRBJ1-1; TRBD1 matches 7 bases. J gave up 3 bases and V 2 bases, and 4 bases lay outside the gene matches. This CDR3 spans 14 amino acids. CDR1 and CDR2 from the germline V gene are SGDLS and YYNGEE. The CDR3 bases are TGTGCCAGCAGCGTGACAGGGAGGGACACTGAAGCTTTCTTT. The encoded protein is CASSVTGRDTEAFF.

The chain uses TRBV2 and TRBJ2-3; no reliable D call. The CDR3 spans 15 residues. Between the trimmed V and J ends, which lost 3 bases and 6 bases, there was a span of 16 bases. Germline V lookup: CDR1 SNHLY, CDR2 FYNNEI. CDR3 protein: CASSDMDLGSDTQYF. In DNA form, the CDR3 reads TGTGCCAGCAGTGATATGGACCTTGGATCGGATACGCAGTATTTT.

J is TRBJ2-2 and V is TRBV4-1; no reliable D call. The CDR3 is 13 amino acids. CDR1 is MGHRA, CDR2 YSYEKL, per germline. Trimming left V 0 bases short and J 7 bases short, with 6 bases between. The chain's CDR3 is CASSQDEVGELFF. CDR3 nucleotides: TGCGCCAGCAGCCAAGATGAGGTCGGGGAGCTGTTTTTT.

The CDR3 protein is CASSAGTGVTGELFF. CDR3 sequence (DNA): TGTGCCAGCAGCGCCGGGACAGGGGTAACCGGGGAGCTGTTTTTT. V is TRBV7-9 and J is TRBJ2-2; 10 bases are shared with TRBD1. The junction had 5 bases not matched to a gene; V was cut back by 5 bases and J by 5 bases. The CDR3 has 15 residues. Germline-derived CDR1 and CDR2 are SEHNR and FQNEAQ (reference sequence).

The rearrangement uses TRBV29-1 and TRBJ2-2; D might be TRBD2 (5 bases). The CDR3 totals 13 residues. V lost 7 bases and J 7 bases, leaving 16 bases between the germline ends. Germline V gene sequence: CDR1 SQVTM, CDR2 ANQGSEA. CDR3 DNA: TGCAGCGGGGCTCGAAGAGGGAGCGGGGAGCTGTTTTTT. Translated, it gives CSGARRGSGELFF.

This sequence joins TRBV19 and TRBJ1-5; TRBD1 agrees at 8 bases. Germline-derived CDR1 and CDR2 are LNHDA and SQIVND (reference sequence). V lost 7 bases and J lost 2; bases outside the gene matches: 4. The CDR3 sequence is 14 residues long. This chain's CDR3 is CASTQTGGNQPQHF. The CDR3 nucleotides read TGTGCCAGTACCCAGACAGGGGGCAATCAGCCCCAGCATTTT.

The CDR3 DNA sequence: TGCGCCAGCAGCTTGGATCTGGGGACTGAAGCTTTCTTT. Its protein product is CASSLDLGTEAFF. This chain links TRBV5-1 with TRBJ1-1; D unresolved. From germline, CDR1 is SGHRS and CDR2 YFSETQ. The CDR3 is 13 residues long. Trimming cost V 0 bases and J 5 bases, with 8 bases left between them.

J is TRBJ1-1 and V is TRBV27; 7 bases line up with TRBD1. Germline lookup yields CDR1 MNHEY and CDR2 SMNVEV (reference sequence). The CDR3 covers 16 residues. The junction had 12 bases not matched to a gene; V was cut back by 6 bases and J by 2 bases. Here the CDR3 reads CASRTRDRNRNTEAFF. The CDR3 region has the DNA TGTGCCAGCAGGACAAGGGACAGAAATCGTAACACTGAAGCTTTCTTT.

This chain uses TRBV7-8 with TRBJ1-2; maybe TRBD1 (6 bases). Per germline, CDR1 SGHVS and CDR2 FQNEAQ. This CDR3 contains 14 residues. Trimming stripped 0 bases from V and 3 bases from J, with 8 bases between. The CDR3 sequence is CASSLAQGYYGYTF. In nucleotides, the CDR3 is TGTGCCAGCAGCTTAGCCCAGGGGTACTATGGCTACACCTTC. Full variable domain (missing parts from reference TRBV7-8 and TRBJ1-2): GAGVSQSPRYKVAKRGQDVALRCDPISGHVSLFWYQQALGQGPEFLTYFQNEAQLDKSGLPSDRFFAERPEGSVSTLKIQRTQQEDSAVYLCASSLAQGYYGYTFGSGTRLTVV.